This T cell receptor beta chain is drawn from a study of beta chain features in type 1 diabetes. In germline, CDR1 is SGHRS, CDR2 YFSETQ. This CDR3 spans 15 amino acids. The junction had 13 bases not matched to a gene; V was cut back by 6 bases and J by 5 bases. Central memory, naive, regulatory and stem cell-like memory CD4+ cells were sorted by CD45RO/CCR7/CD25/CD127/CD95/CD27. Purity exceeding 98% was reached by all sorted populations. General observations from the study: Type 1 diabetes patients had TCRB CDR3s that were shorter (moderately but significantly so) in all four CD4+ subsets.

Investigators reverse transcribed all isolated RNA, so they sequenced expressed TCRB transcripts. Sequencing used immunoSEQ multiplex PCR; TCRdb keeps in-frame clones, though not all of them. The sample yields about 350,000 clones, roughly 21% seen once. In regard to this clone: Its cognate antigen is unknown.

Source material: naive CD4+ T cells from blood. This TCR was recovered from a woman aged 18-29 years in good health. V gene TRBV5-1 combines with J gene TRBJ2-5; 7 positions match TRBD1. The CDR3 DNA follows: TGCGCCAGCAAAAATTTGGACAGGCCCGAGGAGACCCAGTACTTC. Residues: CASKNLDRPEETQYF.